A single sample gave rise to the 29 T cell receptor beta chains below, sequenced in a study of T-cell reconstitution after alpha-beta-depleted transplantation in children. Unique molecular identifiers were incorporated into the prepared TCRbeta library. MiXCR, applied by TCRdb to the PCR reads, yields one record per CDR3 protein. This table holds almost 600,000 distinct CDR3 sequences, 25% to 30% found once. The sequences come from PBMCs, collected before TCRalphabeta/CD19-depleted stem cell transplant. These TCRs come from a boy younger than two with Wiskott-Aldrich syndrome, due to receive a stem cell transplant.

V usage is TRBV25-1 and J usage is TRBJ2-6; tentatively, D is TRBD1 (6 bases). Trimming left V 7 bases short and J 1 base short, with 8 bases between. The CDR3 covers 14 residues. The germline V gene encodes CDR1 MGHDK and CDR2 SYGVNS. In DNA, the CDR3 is TGTGCCAGCACTGGGACATCTGGGGCCAACGTCCTGACTTTC. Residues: CASTGTSGANVLTF.

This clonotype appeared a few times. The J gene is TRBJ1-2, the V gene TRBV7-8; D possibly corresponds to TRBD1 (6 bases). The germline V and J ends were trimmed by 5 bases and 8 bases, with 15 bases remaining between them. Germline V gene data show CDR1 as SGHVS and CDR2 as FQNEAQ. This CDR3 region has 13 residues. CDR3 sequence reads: CASSEGSRGGYTF. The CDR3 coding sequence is TGTGCCAGCAGCGAAGGGAGCAGGGGCGGCTACACCTTC.

CDR3 protein: CAWASPRTGRHNEQFF. DNA for the CDR3: TGTGCCTGGGCCTCTCCTAGGACAGGGAGGCACAATGAGCAGTTCTTC. V usage is TRBV30 and J usage is TRBJ2-1; 8 positions match TRBD1. Trimming took 5 bases from V and 5 from J; bases not matched to a gene: 14. The CDR3 runs 16 residues. Per the germline V gene, CDR1 is GTSNPN and CDR2 is SVGIG (reference sequence). The full variable domain, in which reference TRBV30 and TRBJ2-1 provide the parts outside the CDR3, is SQTIHQWPATLVQPVGSPLSLECTVEGTSNPNLYWYRQAAGRGLQLLFYSVGIGQISSEVPQNLSASRPQDRQFILSSKKLLLSDSGFYLCAWASPRTGRHNEQFFGPGTRLTVL.

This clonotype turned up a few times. CDR3 residues: CSVEAPGHTDTQYF. The CDR3 nucleotides read TGCAGCGTTGAAGCACCGGGGCACACAGATACGCAGTATTTT. J is TRBJ2-3 and V is TRBV29-1; either TRBD1 or TRBD2 may supply D (5 bases each). The CDR3 length is 14 residues. V lost 1 base, J lost 2 bases, and 10 bases lay in between. Germline V gene lookup returns CDR1 SQVTM and CDR2 ANQGSEA.

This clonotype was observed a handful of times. DNA of the CDR3: TGTGCCAGCAGCTTGGGACTAGCGGGAGGGCAGGGTGAGCAGTTCTTC. Translating it yields CASSLGLAGGQGEQFF. The chain joins TRBV7-2 to TRBJ2-1; 16 bases match TRBD2. The V segment lost 3 bases and the J segment 9 bases; nucleotides outside the gene matches: 5. The CDR3 sequence is 16 residues long. Germline V CDR1 and CDR2: SGHTA, FQGNSA.

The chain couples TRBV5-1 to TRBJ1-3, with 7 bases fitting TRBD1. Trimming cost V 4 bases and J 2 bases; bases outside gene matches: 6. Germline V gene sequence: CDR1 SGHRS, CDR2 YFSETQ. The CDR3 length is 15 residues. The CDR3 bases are TGCGCCAGCAGCCTGACAGGGAACCCTGGAAACACCATATATTTT. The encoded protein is CASSLTGNPGNTIYF.

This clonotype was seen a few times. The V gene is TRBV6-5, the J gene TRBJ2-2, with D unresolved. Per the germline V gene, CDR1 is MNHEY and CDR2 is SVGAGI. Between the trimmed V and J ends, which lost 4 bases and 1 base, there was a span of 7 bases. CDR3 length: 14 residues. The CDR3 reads CASSSLLNTGELFF. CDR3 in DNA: TGTGCCAGCAGTTCCCTCCTGAACACCGGGGAGCTGTTTTTT.

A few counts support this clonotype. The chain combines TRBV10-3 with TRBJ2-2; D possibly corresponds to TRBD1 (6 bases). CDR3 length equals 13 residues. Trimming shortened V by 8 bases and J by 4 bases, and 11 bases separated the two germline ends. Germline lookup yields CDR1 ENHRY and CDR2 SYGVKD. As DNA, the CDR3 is TGTGCCATCTCAACAGGGCTCACCGGGGAGCTGTTTTTT. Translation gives CAISTGLTGELFF.

CDR3 sequence reads: CSVDFGWATEAFF. CDR3 nucleotides: TGCAGCGTTGATTTTGGGTGGGCCACTGAAGCTTTCTTT. The chain has TRBV29-1 and TRBJ1-1; no clear D gene. Trimming shortened V by 3 bases and J by 4 bases, and 12 bases separated the two germline ends. This CDR3 contains 13 residues. Germline-derived CDR1 and CDR2 are SQVTM and ANQGSEA.

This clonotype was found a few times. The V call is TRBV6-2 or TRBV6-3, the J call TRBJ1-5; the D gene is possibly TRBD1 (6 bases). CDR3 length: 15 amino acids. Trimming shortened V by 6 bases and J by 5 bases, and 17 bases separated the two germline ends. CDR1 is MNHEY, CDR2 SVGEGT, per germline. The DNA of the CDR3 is TGTGCCAGCAGCGCTGAACGGACAGTACATCAGCCCCAGCATTTT. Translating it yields CASSAERTVHQPQHF.

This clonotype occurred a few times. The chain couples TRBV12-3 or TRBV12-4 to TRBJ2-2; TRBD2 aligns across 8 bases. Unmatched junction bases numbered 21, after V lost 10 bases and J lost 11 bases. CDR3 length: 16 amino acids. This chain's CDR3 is CATLPFAGLVGQELFF. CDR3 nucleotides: TGTGCCACACTCCCTTTTGCGGGACTAGTCGGCCAAGAGCTGTTTTTT.

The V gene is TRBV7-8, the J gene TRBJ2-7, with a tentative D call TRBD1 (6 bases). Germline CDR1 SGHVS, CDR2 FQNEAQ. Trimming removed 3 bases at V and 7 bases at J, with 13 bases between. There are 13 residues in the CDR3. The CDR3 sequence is CASSLGRGSEQYF. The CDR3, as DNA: TGTGCCAGCAGCTTGGGCAGGGGCAGTGAGCAGTACTTC.

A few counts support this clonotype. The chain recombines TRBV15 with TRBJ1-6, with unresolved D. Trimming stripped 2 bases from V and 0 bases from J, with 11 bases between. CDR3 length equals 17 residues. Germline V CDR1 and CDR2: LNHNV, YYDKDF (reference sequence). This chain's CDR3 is CATSRRRKSSYNSPLHF. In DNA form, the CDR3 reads TGTGCCACCAGCAGACGGCGAAAGAGCTCCTATAATTCACCCCTCCACTTT.

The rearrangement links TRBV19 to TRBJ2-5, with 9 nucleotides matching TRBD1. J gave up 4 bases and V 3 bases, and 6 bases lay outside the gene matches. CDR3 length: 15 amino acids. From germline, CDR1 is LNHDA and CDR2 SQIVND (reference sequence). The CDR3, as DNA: TGTGCCAGTAGTATCCCGGGACAGGGAGGAGAGACCCAGTACTTC. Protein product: CASSIPGQGGETQYF.

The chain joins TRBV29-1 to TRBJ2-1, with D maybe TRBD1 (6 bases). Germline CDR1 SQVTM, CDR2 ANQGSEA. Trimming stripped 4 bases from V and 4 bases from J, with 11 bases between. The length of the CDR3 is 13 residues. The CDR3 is CSVGAGAYNEQFF. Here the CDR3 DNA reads TGCAGCGTTGGGGCAGGGGCTTACAATGAGCAGTTCTTC.

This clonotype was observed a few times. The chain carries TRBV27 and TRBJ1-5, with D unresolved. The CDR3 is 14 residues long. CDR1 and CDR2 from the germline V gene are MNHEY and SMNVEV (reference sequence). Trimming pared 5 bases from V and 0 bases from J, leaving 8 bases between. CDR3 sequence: CASSPTDSNQPQHF. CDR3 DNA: TGTGCCAGCAGTCCAACAGATAGCAATCAGCCCCAGCATTTT.

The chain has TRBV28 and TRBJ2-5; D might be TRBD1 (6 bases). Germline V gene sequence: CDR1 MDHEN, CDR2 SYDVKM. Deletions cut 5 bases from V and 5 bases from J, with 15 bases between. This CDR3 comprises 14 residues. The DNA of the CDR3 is TGTGCCAGCAGTCTCGGACAGCGACGGGAGACCCAGTACTTC. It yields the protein CASSLGQRRETQYF.

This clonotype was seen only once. The CDR3 protein is CATSRESRSYEQYF. CDR3 coding DNA: TGTGCCACCAGCAGAGAGTCGCGGTCCTACGAGCAGTACTTC. This sequence joins TRBV15 and TRBJ2-7; D gene ambiguous. The CDR3 loop spans 14 amino acids. Germline V gene data show CDR1 as LNHNV and CDR2 as YYDKDF (reference sequence). V was trimmed by 0 bases and J by 1 base, leaving 7 bases between them. Complete variable domain (other parts from reference TRBV15 and TRBJ2-7): DAMVIQNPRYQVTQFGKPVTLSCSQTLNHNVMYWYQQKSSQAPKLLFHYYDKDFNNEADTPDNFQSRRPNTSFCFLDIRSPGLGDTAMYLCATSRESRSYEQYFGPGTRLTVT.

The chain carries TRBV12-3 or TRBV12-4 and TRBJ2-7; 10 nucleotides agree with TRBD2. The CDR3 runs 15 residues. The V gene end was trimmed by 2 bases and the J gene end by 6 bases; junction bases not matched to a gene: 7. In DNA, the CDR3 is TGTGCCAGCAGTTTAATAAGCGGGAGGGCCGGCGAGCAGTACTTC. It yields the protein CASSLISGRAGEQYF.

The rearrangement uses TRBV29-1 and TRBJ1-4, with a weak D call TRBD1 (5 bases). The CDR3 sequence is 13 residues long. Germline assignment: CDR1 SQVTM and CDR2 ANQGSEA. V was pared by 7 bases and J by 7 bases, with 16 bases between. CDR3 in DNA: TGCAGCGCCACGGACAATGCGATTGAAAAACTGTTTTTT. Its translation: CSATDNAIEKLFF.

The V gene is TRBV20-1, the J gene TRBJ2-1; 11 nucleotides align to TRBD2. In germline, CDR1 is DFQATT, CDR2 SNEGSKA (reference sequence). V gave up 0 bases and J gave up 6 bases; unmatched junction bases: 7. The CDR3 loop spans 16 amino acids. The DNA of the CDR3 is TGCAGTGCTAGAGATCGAAGACTAGCGGGGAGCAATGAGCAGTTCTTC. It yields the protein CSARDRRLAGSNEQFF.

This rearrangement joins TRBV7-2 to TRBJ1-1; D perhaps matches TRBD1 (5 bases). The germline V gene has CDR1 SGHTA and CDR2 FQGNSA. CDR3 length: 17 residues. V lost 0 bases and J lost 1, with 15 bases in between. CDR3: CASSLATWGSRNTEAFF. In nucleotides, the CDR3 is TGTGCCAGCAGCTTAGCCACGTGGGGGTCGAGGAACACTGAAGCTTTCTTT. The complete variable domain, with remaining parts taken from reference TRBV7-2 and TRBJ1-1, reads GAGVSQSPSNKVTEKGKDVELRCDPISGHTALYWYRQSLGQGLEFLIYFQGNSAPDKSGLPSDRFSAERTGGSVSTLTIQRTQQEDSAVYLCASSLATWGSRNTEAFFGQGTRLTVV.

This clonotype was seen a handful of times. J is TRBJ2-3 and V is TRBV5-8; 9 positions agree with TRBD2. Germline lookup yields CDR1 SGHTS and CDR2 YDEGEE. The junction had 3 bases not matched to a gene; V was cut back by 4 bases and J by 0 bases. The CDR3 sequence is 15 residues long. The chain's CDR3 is CASSISGRSTDTQYF. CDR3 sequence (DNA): TGTGCCAGCAGCATTAGCGGGAGAAGCACAGATACGCAGTATTTT.

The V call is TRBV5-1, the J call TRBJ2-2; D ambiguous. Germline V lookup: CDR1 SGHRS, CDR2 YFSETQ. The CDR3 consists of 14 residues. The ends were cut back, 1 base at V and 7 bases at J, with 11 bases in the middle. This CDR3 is CASSLRMPGGELFF. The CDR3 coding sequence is TGCGCCAGCAGCTTGAGGATGCCCGGCGGGGAGCTGTTTTTT. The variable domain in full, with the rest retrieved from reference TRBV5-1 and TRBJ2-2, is KAGVTQTPRYLIKTRGQQVTLSCSPISGHRSVSWYQQTPGQGLQFLFEYFSETQRNKGNFPGRFSGRQFSNSRSEMNVSTLELGDSALYLCASSLRMPGGELFFGEGSRLTVL.

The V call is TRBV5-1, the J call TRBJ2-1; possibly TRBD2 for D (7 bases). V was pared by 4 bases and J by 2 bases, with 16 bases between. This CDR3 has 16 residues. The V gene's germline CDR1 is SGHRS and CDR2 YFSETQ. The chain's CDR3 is CASSRLEGGAYNEQFF. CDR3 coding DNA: TGCGCCAGCAGCCGCTTGGAGGGGGGGGCCTACAATGAGCAGTTCTTC.

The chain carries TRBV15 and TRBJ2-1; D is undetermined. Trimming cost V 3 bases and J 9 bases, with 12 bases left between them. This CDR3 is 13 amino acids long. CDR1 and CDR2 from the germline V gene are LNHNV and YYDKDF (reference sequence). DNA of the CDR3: TGTGCCACCAGCAGTTATACCCTTCGTGAGCAGTTCTTC. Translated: CATSSYTLREQFF. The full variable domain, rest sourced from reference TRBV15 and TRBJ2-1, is DAMVIQNPRYQVTQFGKPVTLSCSQTLNHNVMYWYQQKSSQAPKLLFHYYDKDFNNEADTPDNFQSRRPNTSFCFLDIRSPGLGDTAMYLCATSSYTLREQFFGPGTRLTVL.

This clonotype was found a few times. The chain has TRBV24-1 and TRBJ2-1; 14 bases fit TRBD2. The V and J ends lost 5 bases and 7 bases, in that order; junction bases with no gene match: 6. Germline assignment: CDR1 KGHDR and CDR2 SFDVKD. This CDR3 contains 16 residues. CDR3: CATSAGGTSGRNEQFF. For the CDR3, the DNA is TGTGCCACCAGTGCCGGGGGGACTAGCGGGAGAAATGAGCAGTTCTTC.

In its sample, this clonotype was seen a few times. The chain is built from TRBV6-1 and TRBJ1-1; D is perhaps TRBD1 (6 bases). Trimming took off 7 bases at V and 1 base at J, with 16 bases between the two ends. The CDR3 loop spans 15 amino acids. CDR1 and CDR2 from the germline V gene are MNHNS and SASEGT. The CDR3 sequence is CASTIEGVPNTEAFF. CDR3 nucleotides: TGTGCCAGCACCATTGAGGGGGTACCGAACACTGAAGCTTTCTTT.

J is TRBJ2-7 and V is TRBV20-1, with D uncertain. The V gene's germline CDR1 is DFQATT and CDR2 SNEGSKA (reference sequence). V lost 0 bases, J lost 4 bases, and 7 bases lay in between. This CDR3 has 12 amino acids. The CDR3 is CSARDTGYEQYF. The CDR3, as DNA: TGCAGTGCTAGAGATACCGGATACGAGCAGTACTTC.